This entry features one T cell receptor beta chain sequence. Some clones are missing from TCRdb's copy, which holds only in-frame ones; the method was immunoSEQ multiplex PCR. The table has tens of thousands of clones, approximately 76% seen once. The entry originates in a study of blood T cell repertoires in COVID-19. In the study overall: The study drew acute and convalescent COVID-19 samples from the United States, Italy and Spain. T cells, B-cell-depleted T cells, or PBMCs supplied cDNA or gDNA.

The ends lost 4 bases at V and 4 bases at J; junction bases unmatched: 3. Germline V gene data show CDR1 as SGHVS and CDR2 as FQNEAQ. This CDR3 spans 13 amino acids. The sequencing sample was made of peripheral blood. The chain couples TRBV7-8 to TRBJ2-7; 8 bases fit TRBD2. The clonotype was recovered from a man between 65 and 85 years old with active or convalescent COVID-19. The CDR3 sequence is CASSYRGGYEQYF. CDR3 nucleotides: TGTGCCAGCAGCTACCGGGGGGGTTACGAGCAGTACTTC.